This T cell receptor (beta chain) was captured in a study of control samples from healthy donors and cancer patients. The germline gives CDR1 MNHEY, CDR2 SVGEGT. The length of the CDR3 is 15 residues. Trimming removed 1 base from V and 5 bases from J, with 14 bases in between. Libraries were prepared by immunoSEQ multiplex PCR; TCRdb keeps only in-frame clonotypes and omits some of them. The sample has around 110,000 clones; 88% are singletons. This chain uses TRBV6-2 or TRBV6-3 with TRBJ1-1, with D tentatively TRBD1 (5 bases). The receptor was derived from a woman in her seventies in good health. The sample consisted of blood. The CDR3 sequence is CASSYLAGPGTEAFF. The DNA for the CDR3 is TGTGCCAGCAGTTACTTAGCGGGACCCGGGACTGAAGCTTTCTTT.